This TCR beta chain was recorded in a study of human thymus T cells. The data were produced by immunoSEQ multiplex PCR, yet TCRdb's version contains in-frame clones alone and is incomplete. The table includes tens of thousands of clones, approximately 93% detected once. Trimming removed 3 bases from V and 2 bases from J; junction bases left unmatched: 5. Germline V lookup: CDR1 SGHTA, CDR2 FQGNSA. This CDR3 spans 16 amino acids. The donors were infants in Finland with congenital heart defects, otherwise immunologically healthy. Blood DNA came from all available leukocytes, not a fixed cell number. The rearrangement links TRBV7-2 to TRBJ2-7; TRBD2 matches at 12 bases. This clonotype was obtained from a boy under two years old with a congenital heart defect but otherwise immunologically healthy. What was sequenced was blood. As DNA, the CDR3 is TGTGCCAGCAGCTTGTCTAGCGGGGGGGCCCCCTACGAGCAGTACTTC. As protein: CASSLSSGGAPYEQYF.